This TCR beta chain comes out of a study of shared clonotypes between healthy human individuals. Overall study findings and caveats: Of the naive CD4 clonotypes, approximately 5% were shared across several donors.

The CDR3 loop spans 15 amino acids. V dropped 2 bases and J dropped 1 base, with 6 bases sitting between them. The germline gives CDR1 MDHEN, CDR2 SYDVKM. Both subsets, CD45RA+ naive and CD45RA-negative memory, were split from the CD4+ cells. TCRdb keeps only in-frame clones here, not all; method: immunoSEQ multiplex PCR. Seen here are about 1.5 million clones, nearly 99% observed once, and the top ten hold roughly 0.4%. This clone was counted a few times. Its matching antigen is unknown. V and J are TRBV28 and TRBJ2-6, with D unresolved. The sequence came from a man aged 25-40 years in good health. The material sequenced was naive CD4+ T cells sorted from blood. Sample subset: CD45RA+ positively selected. CDR3 region: CASSLGWSGANVLTF. The CDR3 DNA reads TGTGCCAGCAGTTTAGGGTGGTCTGGGGCCAACGTCCTGACTTTC.